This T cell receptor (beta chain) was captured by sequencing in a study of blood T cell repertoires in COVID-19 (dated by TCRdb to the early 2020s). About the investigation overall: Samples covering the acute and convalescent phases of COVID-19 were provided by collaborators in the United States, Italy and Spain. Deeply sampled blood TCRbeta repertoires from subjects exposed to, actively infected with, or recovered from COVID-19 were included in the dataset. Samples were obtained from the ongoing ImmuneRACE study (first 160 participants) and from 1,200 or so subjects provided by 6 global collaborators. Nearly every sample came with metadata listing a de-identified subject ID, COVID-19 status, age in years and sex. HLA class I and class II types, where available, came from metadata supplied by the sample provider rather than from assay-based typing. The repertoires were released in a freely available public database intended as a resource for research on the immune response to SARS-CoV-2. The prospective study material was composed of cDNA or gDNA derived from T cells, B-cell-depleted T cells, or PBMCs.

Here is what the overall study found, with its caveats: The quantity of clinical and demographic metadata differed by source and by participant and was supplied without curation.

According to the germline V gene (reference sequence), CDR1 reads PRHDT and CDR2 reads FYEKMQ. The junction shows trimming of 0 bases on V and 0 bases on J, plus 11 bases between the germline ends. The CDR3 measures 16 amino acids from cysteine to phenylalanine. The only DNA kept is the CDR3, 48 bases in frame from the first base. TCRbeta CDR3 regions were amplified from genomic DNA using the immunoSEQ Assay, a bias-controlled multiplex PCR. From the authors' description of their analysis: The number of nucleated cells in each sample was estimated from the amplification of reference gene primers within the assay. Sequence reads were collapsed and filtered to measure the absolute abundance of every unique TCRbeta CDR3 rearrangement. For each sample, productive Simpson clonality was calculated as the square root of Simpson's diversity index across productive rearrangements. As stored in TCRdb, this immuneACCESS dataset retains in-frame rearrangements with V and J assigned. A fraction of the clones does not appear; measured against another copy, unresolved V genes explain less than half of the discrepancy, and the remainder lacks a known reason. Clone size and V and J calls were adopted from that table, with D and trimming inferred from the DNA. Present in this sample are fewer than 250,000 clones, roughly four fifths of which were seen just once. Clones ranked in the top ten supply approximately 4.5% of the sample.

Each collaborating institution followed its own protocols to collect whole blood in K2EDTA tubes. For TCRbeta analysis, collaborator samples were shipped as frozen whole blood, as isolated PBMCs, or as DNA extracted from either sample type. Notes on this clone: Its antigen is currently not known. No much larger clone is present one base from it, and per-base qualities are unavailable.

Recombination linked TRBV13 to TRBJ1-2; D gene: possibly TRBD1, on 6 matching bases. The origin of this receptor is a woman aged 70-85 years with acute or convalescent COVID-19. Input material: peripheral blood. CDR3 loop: CASSLGNGQTNYGYTF. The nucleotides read TGTGCCAGCAGCTTAGGGAATGGACAGACTAACTATGGCTACACCTTC.